A single TCR beta chain is shown here with its context. Its matching antigen is unknown. The CDR3 loop spans 12 amino acids. The germline V gene has CDR1 MNHEY and CDR2 SVGAGI. With 6 bases removed from V and 7 bases from J, the gap between germline ends came to 9 bases. This sample stems from a study of shared clonotypes between healthy human individuals. Study as a whole: Per donor, three plates held CD4 naive cells, three held CD4 memory, two held CD8 naive and one held CD8 memory. Findings of the study overall: Naive subsets generally had larger estimated richness than memory subsets. Sharing across a handful of donors was seen in approximately 5.2% of naive CD4 clonotypes. Investigators expected sequencing depth to affect clonotype sharing among donors.

Produced via immunoSEQ multiplex PCR; TCRdb's table is partial and in-frame only. The sample holds roughly 2,300,000 clones; 80% to 95% are singletons and the top ten take 0.37%. The source of this sequence is a man aged 18 to 29 in good health. Some clones in this sample may be carry-over from other donors' samples. Material for sequencing was naive CD4+ T cells from PBMCs. Subset defined: CD45RA+ positively selected. The chain has TRBV6-5 and TRBJ2-2; no clear D. The chain's CDR3 is CASRFWGGELFF. CDR3 sequence (DNA): TGTGCCAGCAGATTCTGGGGCGGGGAGCTGTTTTTT.